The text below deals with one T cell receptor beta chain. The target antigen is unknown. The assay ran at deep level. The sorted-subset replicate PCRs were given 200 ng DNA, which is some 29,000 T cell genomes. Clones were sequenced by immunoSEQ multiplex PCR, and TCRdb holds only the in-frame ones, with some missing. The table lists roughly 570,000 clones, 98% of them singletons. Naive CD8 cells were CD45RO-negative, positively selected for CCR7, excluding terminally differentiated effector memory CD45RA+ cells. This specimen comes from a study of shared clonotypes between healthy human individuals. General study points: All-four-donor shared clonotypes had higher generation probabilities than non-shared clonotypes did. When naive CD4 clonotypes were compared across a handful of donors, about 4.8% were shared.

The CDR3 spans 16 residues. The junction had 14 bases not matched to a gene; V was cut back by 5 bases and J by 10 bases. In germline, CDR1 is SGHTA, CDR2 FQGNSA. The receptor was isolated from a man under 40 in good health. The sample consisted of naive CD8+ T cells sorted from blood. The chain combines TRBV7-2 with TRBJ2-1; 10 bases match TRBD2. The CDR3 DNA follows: TGTGCCAGCAGCCAGACTAGCGGGCCAGCCCCAATGGAGCAGTTCTTC. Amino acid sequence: CASSQTSGPAPMEQFF.